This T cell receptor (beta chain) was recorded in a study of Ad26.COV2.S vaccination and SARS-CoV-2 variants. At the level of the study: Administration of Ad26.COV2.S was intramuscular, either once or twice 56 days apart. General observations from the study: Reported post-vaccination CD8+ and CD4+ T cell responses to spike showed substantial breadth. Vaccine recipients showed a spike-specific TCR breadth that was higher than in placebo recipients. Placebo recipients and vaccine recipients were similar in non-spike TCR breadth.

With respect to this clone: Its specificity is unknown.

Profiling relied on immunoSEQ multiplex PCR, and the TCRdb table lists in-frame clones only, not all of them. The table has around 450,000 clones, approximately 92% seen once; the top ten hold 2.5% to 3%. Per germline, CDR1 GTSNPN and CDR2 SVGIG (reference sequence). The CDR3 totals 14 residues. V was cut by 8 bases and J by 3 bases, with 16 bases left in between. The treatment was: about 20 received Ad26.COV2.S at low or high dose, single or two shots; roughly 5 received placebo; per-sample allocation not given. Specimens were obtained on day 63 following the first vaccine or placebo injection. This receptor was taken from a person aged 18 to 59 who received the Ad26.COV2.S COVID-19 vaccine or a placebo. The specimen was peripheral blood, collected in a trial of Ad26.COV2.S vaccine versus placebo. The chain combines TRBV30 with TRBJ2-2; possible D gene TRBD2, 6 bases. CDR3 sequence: CAGFDGRYTGELFF. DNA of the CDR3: TGTGCCGGGTTCGACGGGAGATACACCGGGGAGCTGTTTTTT.